Below, one T cell receptor (beta chain) is given with its context. Its specificity is unknown. These data originate in a study of OX40 agonist ivuxolimab in advanced cancers. Study-wide background: Of mixed ages from about 20 to 80 and averaging 60 years, the group was more than 65% male. Prior anti-PD-1, anti-PD-L1 or anti-CTLA-4 therapy was allowed; around 40% had some.

Method: immunoSEQ multiplex PCR; TCRdb's copy keeps in-frame clones and lacks some. The table lists 70,000 to 75,000 clones, around 80% of them singletons, with about 5% in the top ten. Study-wide findings and caveats: No antigen was identified for the clonally expanded peripheral T cells.

V dropped 1 base and J dropped 4 bases, with 7 bases sitting between them. CDR1 is SGHDT, CDR2 YYEEEE, per germline. This CDR3 is 13 amino acids long. The TCR sequence derives from an adult with an advanced solid tumor such as melanoma, head and neck, liver or kidney cancer. The specimen comprised CD4+ or CD8+ T cells sorted from blood, sampled in a trial of the OX40 agonist ivuxolimab. V usage is TRBV5-6 and J usage is TRBJ2-3; D unclear. The CDR3 DNA follows: TGTGCCAGCAGCTTGCAGGTCCCAGATACGCAGTATTTT. As protein: CASSLQVPDTQYF.